The 19 T cell receptor beta chains given below trace back to one sample, sequenced in a study of T cell responses to AZD1222 COVID-19 vaccine. Libraries were prepared by immunoSEQ multiplex PCR; TCRdb keeps only in-frame clonotypes and omits some of them. The table lists some 150,000 clones, approximately 90% of them singletons. This material consisted of peripheral blood, taken on day 0 of AZD1222 vaccination. These receptors all come from an adult in good health.

The V call is TRBV2, the J call TRBJ1-5; possibly TRBD1 for D (6 bases). Germline V gives CDR1 SNHLY, CDR2 FYNNEI. V dropped 5 bases and J dropped 1 base, with 21 bases sitting between them. This CDR3 comprises 18 residues. The CDR3 region has the DNA TGTGCCAGCAGTTACGACAGGACCTCGGGGGAGAGCAATCAGCCCCAGCATTTT. Translation gives CASSYDRTSGESNQPQHF.

The sample holds a few counts of this clone. This chain uses TRBV6-2 or TRBV6-3 with TRBJ1-5; D uncertain. Germline values: CDR1 MNHEY, CDR2 SVGEGT. The CDR3 is 14 amino acids. Trimming removed 0 bases from V and 6 bases from J, with 9 bases in between. CDR3 region: CASSYSNEGQPQHF. The CDR3 nucleotides read TGTGCCAGCAGTTACTCGAATGAGGGTCAGCCCCAGCATTTT.

This chain links TRBV24-1 with TRBJ1-1; 9 nucleotides match TRBD1. Germline assignment: CDR1 KGHDR and CDR2 SFDVKD. V lost 7 bases to trimming and J lost 4 bases; unmatched junction nucleotides: 18. The length of the CDR3 is 18 residues. The CDR3 sequence: CATSARGTGHSFGTEAFF. As DNA, the CDR3 is TGTGCCACCAGCGCTCGAGGGACAGGGCACTCGTTTGGCACTGAAGCTTTCTTT.

This clone has a single count. The CDR3 DNA is TGTGCCAGCAGCACCCCGGGACAGGGAATGGGCTACACCTTC. It encodes CASSTPGQGMGYTF. This rearrangement joins TRBV28 to TRBJ1-2; TRBD1 agrees at 9 bases. Germline assignment: CDR1 MDHEN and CDR2 SYDVKM. After removal of 6 bases from V and 8 bases from J, the junction contained 10 bases not matched to a gene. The CDR3 runs 14 residues.

The chain couples TRBV6-5 to TRBJ2-1, with 10 bases matching TRBD2. Germline V gene sequence: CDR1 MNHEY, CDR2 SVGAGI. Losses at the gene ends were 10 bases for V and 8 bases for J; bases not matched to a gene: 8. CDR3 size: 13 residues. CDR3 sequence reads: CATRASGSDEQFF. The CDR3 DNA reads as TGTGCCACCCGGGCTAGCGGGAGTGATGAGCAGTTCTTC.

This chain connects TRBV5-8 to TRBJ2-7; tentative D call: TRBD1 (6 bases). Trimming removed 0 bases from V and 3 bases from J, with 13 bases in between. CDR1 and CDR2 from the germline V gene are SGHTS and YDEGEE. This CDR3 contains 15 residues. The CDR3 loop is CASSLVGDRHYEQYF. The CDR3 DNA follows: TGTGCCAGCAGCTTGGTTGGAGACAGGCACTACGAGCAGTACTTC.

J is TRBJ1-2 and V is TRBV5-1; 8 bases fit TRBD1. V shed 5 bases and J 5 bases; nucleotides not matched to a gene: 17. Germline lookup yields CDR1 SGHRS and CDR2 YFSETQ. CDR3 size: 17 residues. As DNA, the CDR3 is TGCGCCAGCAGGGACCCCGGGACAGGCCCTAGTAGGTATGGCTACACCTTC. Translation: CASRDPGTGPSRYGYTF.

The chain employs TRBV7-8 and TRBJ1-6, with 9 bases lining up with TRBD1. J gave up 9 bases and V 3 bases, and 3 bases lay outside the gene matches. The CDR3 loop spans 14 amino acids. The germline gives CDR1 SGHVS, CDR2 FQNEAQ. The DNA of the CDR3 is TGTGCCAGCAGCTTGGGACAGGGCACTTCACCCCTCCACTTT. This gives the protein CASSLGQGTSPLHF.

This clone showed up just a few times. The chain carries TRBV19 and TRBJ1-1; D call uncertain. V lost 6 bases, J lost 0 bases, and 14 bases lay in between. From germline, CDR1 is LNHDA and CDR2 SQIVND (reference sequence). The CDR3 covers 15 residues. The CDR3, as DNA: TGTGCCAGTAGGGTACAGAACCCGATGAACACTGAAGCTTTCTTT. Protein sequence: CASRVQNPMNTEAFF. The variable domain in full, with the rest retrieved from reference TRBV19 and TRBJ1-1, is DGGITQSPKYLFRKEGQNVTLSCEQNLNHDAMYWYRQDPGQGLRLIYYSQIVNDFQKGDIAEGYSVSREKKESFPLTVTSAQKNPTAFYLCASRVQNPMNTEAFFGQGTRLTVV.

The CDR3 protein is CASSLRAREKLFF. The CDR3 bases are TGTGCCAGCTCCTTAAGGGCCAGGGAAAAACTGTTTTTT. V is TRBV18 and J is TRBJ1-4; D not certain. The V gene's germline CDR1 is KGHSH and CDR2 LQKENI. This CDR3 is 13 amino acids long. V shed 6 bases and J shed 8 bases, with 13 bases lying between them. Full variable domain (outside the CDR3, taken from reference TRBV18 and TRBJ1-4): NAGVMQNPRHLVRRRGQEARLRCSPMKGHSHVYWYRQLPEEGLKFMVYLQKENIIDESGMPKERFSAEFPKEGPSILRIQQVVRGDSAAYFCASSLRAREKLFFGSGTQLSVL.

This clone was observed once. The gene calls are TRBV27 and TRBJ2-3, with D possibly being TRBD2 (6 bases). Trimming took off 3 bases at V and 2 bases at J, with 12 bases between the two ends. Germline CDR1 and CDR2: MNHEY and SMNVEV (reference sequence). The CDR3 has 15 residues. For the CDR3, the DNA is TGTGCCAGCAGTTTTCAGGGACTTACCACAGATACGCAGTATTTT. This encodes CASSFQGLTTDTQYF.

In its sample, this clone was seen a few times. The V call is TRBV7-2, the J call TRBJ1-6; a possible D gene is TRBD1 (5 bases). V gave up 5 bases and J gave up 0 bases, with 11 bases separating them. The CDR3 is 16 residues long. Per the germline V gene, CDR1 is SGHTA and CDR2 is FQGNSA. The CDR3 region is CASSPRQSSYNSPLHF. CDR3 bases: TGTGCCAGCAGCCCGAGACAGAGCTCCTATAATTCACCCCTCCACTTT.

J is TRBJ2-5 and V is TRBV27; D is tentatively TRBD1 or TRBD2 (5 bases each). This CDR3 is built from 14 residues. V dropped 2 bases and J dropped 2 bases, with 9 bases sitting between them. Per the germline V gene, CDR1 is MNHEY and CDR2 is SMNVEV (reference sequence). CDR3 residues: CASSLDGAQETQYF. The CDR3 DNA reads TGTGCCAGCAGTTTAGACGGGGCTCAAGAGACCCAGTACTTC.

This sequence joins TRBV30 and TRBJ1-5; D remains ambiguous. The germline V gene has CDR1 GTSNPN and CDR2 SVGIG (reference sequence). The ends were cut back, 4 bases at V and 4 bases at J, with 14 bases in the middle. There are 14 residues in the CDR3. The CDR3 loop is CAWIVMVGNQPQHF. The CDR3 DNA reads as TGTGCCTGGATAGTAATGGTGGGGAATCAGCCCCAGCATTTT.

This chain links TRBV5-4 with TRBJ2-1; D is unresolved. The CDR3 loop spans 16 amino acids. Germline CDR1 SGHNT, CDR2 YYREEE (reference sequence). With 6 bases removed from V and 0 bases from J, the gap between germline ends came to 16 bases. The CDR3 reads CASKMDGLDSYNEQFF. In DNA form, the CDR3 reads TGTGCCAGCAAGATGGACGGCCTCGACTCCTACAATGAGCAGTTCTTC. The variable domain in full, completed from reference TRBV5-4 and TRBJ2-1, reads ETGVTQSPTHLIKTRGQQVTLRCSSQSGHNTVSWYQQALGQGPQFIFQYYREEENGRGNFPPRFSGLQFPNYSSELNVNALELDDSALYLCASKMDGLDSYNEQFFGPGTRLTVL.

The rearrangement uses TRBV3-1 (or the pseudogene TRBV3-2) and TRBJ1-2; no clear D gene. V dropped 3 bases and J dropped 4 bases, with 9 bases sitting between them. From germline, CDR1 is LGHDT and CDR2 YNNKEL (reference sequence). The CDR3 has 13 residues. CDR3 DNA sequence: TGTGCCAGCAGCCAGGGCCCTGGCTATGGCTACACCTTC. Translating gives CASSQGPGYGYTF.

The J gene is TRBJ1-2, the V gene TRBV5-4, with a tentative D call TRBD1 (6 bases). The CDR3 runs 15 residues. The germline gives CDR1 SGHNT, CDR2 YYREEE (reference sequence). V shed 1 base and J shed 4 bases, with 14 bases lying between them. The CDR3 region has the DNA TGTGCCAGCAGCTTGCAACCAGGGGAGGGCTATGGCTACACCTTC. Residues: CASSLQPGEGYGYTF.

The V gene is TRBV27, the J gene TRBJ2-7; D remains unclear. V was cut by 4 bases and J by 0 bases, with 16 bases left in between. Per germline, CDR1 MNHEY and CDR2 SMNVEV (reference sequence). CDR3 size: 16 residues. CDR3 bases: TGTGCCAGCAGTTCCTCCGGGCGACTCAACTCCTACGAGCAGTACTTC. Translated, it gives CASSSSGRLNSYEQYF.

The chain employs TRBV6-2 or TRBV6-3 and TRBJ2-1; possible D gene TRBD2, 6 bases. V was trimmed by 0 bases and J by 4 bases, leaving 16 bases between them. This CDR3 is built from 17 residues. Germline V gene lookup returns CDR1 MNHEY and CDR2 SVGEGT. The CDR3 protein is CASSYSARESEYNEQFF. The CDR3 DNA sequence: TGTGCCAGCAGTTACTCCGCGCGGGAATCAGAGTACAATGAGCAGTTCTTC.